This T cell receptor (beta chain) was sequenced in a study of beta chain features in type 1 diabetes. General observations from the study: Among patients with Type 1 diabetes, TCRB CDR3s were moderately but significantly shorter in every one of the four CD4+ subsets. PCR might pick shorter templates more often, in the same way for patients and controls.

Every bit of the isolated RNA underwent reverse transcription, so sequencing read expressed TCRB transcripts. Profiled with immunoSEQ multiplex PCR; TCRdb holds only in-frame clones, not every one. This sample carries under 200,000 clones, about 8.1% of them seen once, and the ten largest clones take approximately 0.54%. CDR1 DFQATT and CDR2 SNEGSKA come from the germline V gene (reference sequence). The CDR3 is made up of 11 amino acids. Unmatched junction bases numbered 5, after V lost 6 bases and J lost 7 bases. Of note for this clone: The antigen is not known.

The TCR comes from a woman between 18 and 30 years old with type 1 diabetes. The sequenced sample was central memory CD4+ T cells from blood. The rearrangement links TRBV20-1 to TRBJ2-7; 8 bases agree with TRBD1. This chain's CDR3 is CSAQGAGEQYF. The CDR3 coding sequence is TGCAGTGCCCAGGGGGCGGGGGAGCAGTACTTC.